This TCR beta chain was profiled in a study of T-cell memory formation after mild COVID-19. Whole-study results and caveats: Clones shrinking between day 15 and 85 showed a balanced CD4/CD8 split, and those that grew later tilted toward CD4+. Chiefly within CM and EM were the contracting CD4+ clones; CD8+ ones were within EMRA. Some responding clones appeared in pre-infection memory, suggesting cross-reactive memory joined.

A single record per CDR3 protein comes from TCRdb applying MiXCR to the 5' RACE reads. Of around 300,000 distinct CDR3 sequences in the sample, just under 20% were seen once. A single count supports this clonotype. What it recognizes is unknown. The TCR comes from a man aged 18 to 29 who had mild COVID-19 (a few samples of this study predate the infection). Cell type and time point are not known. Input material: PBMCs or a T cell subset sorted from them (not recorded which).

CDR3 loop: CASSPPASVEAFF. CDR3 bases: TGTGCCAGCAGCCCCCCGGCCAGTGTGGAAGCTTTCTTT. The chain joins TRBV5-6 to TRBJ1-1; D unresolved. Germline loops: CDR1 SGHDT, CDR2 YYEEEE. Trimming took 4 bases from V and 8 from J, leaving 15 bases between them. The CDR3 has 13 residues.